One T cell receptor (beta chain) is described in this entry. This same CDR3 is encoded by further DNA sequences in the sample. The Seattle patients joined while their infection was active and were tracked longitudinally afterward. This sample was taken from a study of blood T cell repertoires in COVID-19. Overall study: Material from acute and convalescent COVID-19 was sourced from the United States, Italy and Spain. T cells, B-cell-depleted T cells, or PBMCs provided the cDNA or gDNA that served as material.

As handled by the study authors: From reference gene primer amplification, estimates of nucleated cell counts were derived. Method: immunoSEQ multiplex PCR; TCRdb's copy keeps in-frame clones and lacks some. D and trimming were read from the DNA, whereas the V and J calls and clone size are those reported in that table. The table lists some 250,000 clones, about four fifths of them singletons. The CDR3 contains 14 residues. Between the trimmed V and J ends, which lost 3 bases and 0 bases, there was a span of 5 bases. The V gene's germline CDR1 is KGHSH and CDR2 LQKENI. The source of this sequence is a woman over 75 with COVID-19, enrolled during active disease. The chain carries TRBV18 and TRBJ1-4; the D is unclear. Material for sequencing was peripheral blood. The CDR3 sequence: CASSPRTTNEKLFF. The CDR3 nucleotides are TGTGCCAGCTCACCTCGTACAACTAATGAAAAACTGTTTTTT. Drawing the rest from reference TRBV18 and TRBJ1-4, the complete variable domain is NAGVMQNPRHLVRRRGQEARLRCSPMKGHSHVYWYRQLPEEGLKFMVYLQKENIIDESGMPKERFSAEFPKEGPSILRIQQVVRGDSAAYFCASSPRTTNEKLFFGSGTQLSVL.